Listed here are 21 T cell receptor beta chains from one sample, sequenced in a study of cytomegalovirus exposure and HLA in healthy donors. PCR was performed using 60 Vbeta and 13 Jbeta primers. The repertoire was sequenced with immunoSEQ multiplex PCR; TCRdb's copy has only in-frame clones and lacks some. The table lists about 130,000 clones, around four fifths of them singletons, with approximately 10% in the top ten. Material for sequencing was PBMCs. All receptors derive from a man under 40 in good health and CMV-seropositive.

Many counts were recorded for this clone. The rearrangement joins TRBV28 to TRBJ2-7, with 11 positions matching TRBD2. The V segment lost 7 bases and the J segment 6 bases; nucleotides outside the gene matches: 8. This CDR3 spans 14 amino acids. Germline V gene data show CDR1 as MDHEN and CDR2 as SYDVKM. CDR3: CASTTGTSGLEQYF. CDR3 sequence (DNA): TGTGCCAGCACGACCGGGACTAGCGGTCTCGAGCAGTACTTC.

The rearrangement links TRBV27 to TRBJ2-5; D perhaps matches TRBD2 (5 bases). The CDR3 runs to 15 residues. Trimming stripped 6 bases from V and 0 bases from J, with 14 bases between. Germline CDR1 is MNHEY and CDR2 is SMNVEV (reference sequence). The CDR3 region is CASRVGGLDQETQYF. Written as DNA, the CDR3 is TGTGCCAGCAGGGTCGGCGGGTTGGACCAAGAGACCCAGTACTTC.

J is TRBJ2-1 and V is TRBV10-3; possible D gene TRBD2, 5 bases. This CDR3 is 16 amino acids long. Germline values: CDR1 ENHRY, CDR2 SYGVKD. V was trimmed by 0 bases and J by 0 bases, leaving 9 bases between them. CDR3 in amino acids: CAISESMAGSYNEQFF. The CDR3 DNA sequence: TGTGCCATCAGTGAGTCGATGGCGGGCTCCTACAATGAGCAGTTCTTC.

V gene TRBV4-2 combines with J gene TRBJ2-3; 7 nucleotides align to TRBD2. The CDR3 covers 16 residues. CDR1 is LGHNA, CDR2 YNFKEQ, per germline. The junction had 6 bases not matched to a gene; V was cut back by 3 bases and J by 0 bases. Written as DNA, the CDR3 is TGTGCCAGCAGCCACGGGACTACTCTAAGCACAGATACGCAGTATTTT. Protein product: CASSHGTTLSTDTQYF.

This rearrangement joins TRBV2 to TRBJ2-7, with TRBD2 matching over 13 bases. Germline V gene sequence: CDR1 SNHLY, CDR2 FYNNEI. J gave up 4 bases and V 3 bases, and 3 bases lay outside the gene matches. CDR3 length: 15 amino acids. The CDR3 spells CASSDLTSGGYEQYF. CDR3 nucleotides: TGTGCCAGCAGTGATTTGACTAGCGGGGGGTACGAGCAGTACTTC.

The genes are TRBV4-1 and TRBJ1-3; 8 nucleotides align to TRBD1. The CDR3 length is 17 residues. Germline trimming cut 4 bases from V and 3 bases from J; bases unmatched to any gene: 11. Germline V gives CDR1 MGHRA, CDR2 YSYEKL. Here the CDR3 reads CASSRQGIVLVGNTIYF. CDR3 sequence (DNA): TGCGCCAGCAGCCGACAGGGGATAGTTTTGGTTGGAAACACCATATATTTT.

V gene TRBV6-1 combines with J gene TRBJ1-3; D perhaps matches TRBD1 (5 bases). Germline V lookup: CDR1 MNHNS, CDR2 SASEGT. CDR3 length: 15 amino acids. V lost 1 base, J lost 4 bases, and 11 bases lay in between. The CDR3 nucleotides read TGTGCCAGCAGTGAAGTATCAGGGCAAGGAAACACCATATATTTT. Amino acids: CASSEVSGQGNTIYF.

This chain links TRBV25-1 with TRBJ2-7; D uncertain. The CDR3 runs 13 residues. Trimming removed 5 bases at V and 3 bases at J, with 11 bases between. The germline V gene encodes CDR1 MGHDK and CDR2 SYGVNS. CDR3 DNA: TGTGCCAGCAGTATCGAGGTAAACTACGAGCAGTACTTC. The encoded protein is CASSIEVNYEQYF.

This rearrangement joins TRBV7-9 to TRBJ2-1, with 11 bases identical to TRBD2. In germline, CDR1 is SEHNR, CDR2 FQNEAQ (reference sequence). The length of the CDR3 is 16 residues. V was clipped by 5 bases and J by 3 bases; unmatched bases: 6. The CDR3 loop is CASSLPSGRSYNEQFF. CDR3 DNA sequence: TGTGCCAGCAGCCTTCCTAGCGGGAGGAGCTACAATGAGCAGTTCTTC. The complete variable domain, with remaining parts taken from reference TRBV7-9 and TRBJ2-1, reads DTGVSQNPRHKITKRGQNVTFRCDPISEHNRLYWYRQTLGQGPEFLTYFQNEAQLEKSRLLSDRFSAERPKGSFSTLEIQRTEQGDSAMYLCASSLPSGRSYNEQFFGPGTRLTVL.

The chain employs TRBV29-1 and TRBJ2-1; D is perhaps TRBD2 (5 bases). Trimming took 2 bases from V and 2 from J, leaving 7 bases between them. The CDR3 has 13 amino acids. CDR1 is SQVTM and CDR2 is ANQGSEA in the germline V gene. The CDR3 nucleotides read TGCAGCGTTGAACGGGAAACCTACAATGAGCAGTTCTTC. This encodes CSVERETYNEQFF.

Here the CDR3 reads CSAGQGNSYNEQFF. The CDR3 bases are TGCAGCGCCGGACAGGGCAACTCCTACAATGAGCAGTTCTTC. The rearrangement joins TRBV29-1 to TRBJ2-1; TRBD1 matches 8 bases. V shed 7 bases, J shed 0 bases, and the junction held 5 bases outside the gene matches. The CDR3 has 14 residues. Per germline, CDR1 SQVTM and CDR2 ANQGSEA.

V gene TRBV28 combines with J gene TRBJ1-5, with TRBD1 matching 8 bases. CDR1 is MDHEN, CDR2 SYDVKM, per germline. CDR3 size: 16 residues. With V trimmed by 7 bases and J by 1 base, 9 bases remained unmatched. The CDR3 sequence is CASTTKQGASNQPQHF. CDR3 sequence (DNA): TGTGCCAGCACCACCAAGCAGGGGGCAAGCAATCAGCCCCAGCATTTT.

The chain links TRBV27 to TRBJ2-7, with D possibly TRBD2 on 6 matching bases. With 6 bases removed from V and 6 bases from J, the gap between germline ends came to 18 bases. The CDR3 is 14 amino acids. CDR1 is MNHEY, CDR2 SMNVEV, per germline (reference sequence). CDR3 coding DNA: TGTGCCAGCAGCCAATCTAGCGCTCGAAGCGAGCAGTACTTC. It is translated as CASSQSSARSEQYF.

The chain recombines TRBV7-9 with TRBJ1-4; TRBD1 matches 9 bases. CDR3 length: 13 amino acids. V lost 6 bases, J lost 8 bases, and 4 bases stayed unmatched. From germline, CDR1 is SEHNR and CDR2 FQNEAQ (reference sequence). CDR3 sequence reads: CASSWTGEEKLFF. CDR3 nucleotides: TGTGCCAGCAGTTGGACAGGGGAGGAAAAACTGTTTTTT. The variable domain in full, with the rest retrieved from reference TRBV7-9 and TRBJ1-4, is DTGVSQNPRHKITKRGQNVTFRCDPISEHNRLYWYRQTLGQGPEFLTYFQNEAQLEKSRLLSDRFSAERPKGSFSTLEIQRTEQGDSAMYLCASSWTGEEKLFFGSGTQLSVL.

This clone occurred a few times. The V call is TRBV4-1, the J call TRBJ2-7, with a possible D match to TRBD1 (5 bases). Looked up from germline, CDR1 is MGHRA and CDR2 is YSYEKL. The CDR3 loop spans 15 amino acids. Deletions cut 0 bases from V and 1 base from J, with 10 bases between. The CDR3 sequence is CASSQDPGWSYEQYF. CDR3 DNA: TGCGCCAGCAGCCAAGATCCAGGGTGGTCCTACGAGCAGTACTTC.

V and J are TRBV5-5 and TRBJ2-1, with D perhaps TRBD2 (6 bases). The CDR3 totals 15 residues. Trimming removed 2 bases at V and 5 bases at J, with 14 bases between. The germline V gene has CDR1 SGHKS and CDR2 YYEKEE (reference sequence). CDR3 in amino acids: CASSFRPGVDNEQFF. CDR3 DNA sequence: TGTGCCAGCAGCTTTCGGCCGGGAGTCGACAATGAGCAGTTCTTC.

This chain links TRBV4-1 with TRBJ2-7; 7 positions agree with TRBD2. Germline CDR1 is MGHRA and CDR2 is YSYEKL. This CDR3 has 15 residues. Trimming took 3 bases from V and 2 from J; bases not matched to a gene: 7. The CDR3 sequence: CASSHPPSGAYEQYF. CDR3 DNA sequence: TGCGCCAGCAGCCATCCTCCTAGCGGAGCCTACGAGCAGTACTTC.

The gene calls are TRBV7-2 and TRBJ2-7, with 10 bases lining up with TRBD1. Losses at the gene ends were 4 bases for V and 3 bases for J; bases not matched to a gene: 6. The CDR3 runs to 15 residues. Germline V lookup: CDR1 SGHTA, CDR2 FQGNSA. Written as DNA, the CDR3 is TGTGCCAGCAGCTACCGGGACAGGGGCCTCTACGAGCAGTACTTC. Translating it yields CASSYRDRGLYEQYF.

A few counts support this clone. This sequence joins TRBV27 and TRBJ2-1; TRBD2 aligns across 12 bases. The CDR3 is 17 residues long. The germline CDR1 and CDR2 sequences are MNHEY and SMNVEV (reference sequence). Trimming cost V 3 bases and J 6 bases; bases outside gene matches: 9. Here the CDR3 reads CASSFPTSGSFFNEQFF. CDR3 DNA: TGTGCCAGCAGTTTCCCGACTAGCGGGAGTTTTTTCAATGAGCAGTTCTTC.

This chain uses TRBV28 with TRBJ2-4; D is ambiguous. Germline V gene sequence: CDR1 MDHEN, CDR2 SYDVKM. This CDR3 region has 12 residues. V was cut by 6 bases and J by 1 base, with 4 bases left in between. CDR3 region: CASSYAKNIQYF. CDR3 DNA sequence: TGTGCCAGCAGCTATGCCAAAAACATTCAGTACTTC.

The rearrangement uses TRBV10-3 and TRBJ2-1; 10 nucleotides line up with TRBD2. The junction had 11 bases not matched to a gene; V was cut back by 6 bases and J by 9 bases. The CDR3 contains 15 residues. Germline V gene data show CDR1 as ENHRY and CDR2 as SYGVKD. The CDR3 loop is CAIRRKREGPSEQFF. CDR3 nucleotide sequence: TGTGCCATCAGGAGAAAGCGGGAGGGCCCAAGTGAGCAGTTCTTC.